The 25 T cell receptor beta chains in this list originate from one sample, sequenced in a study of blood T cell repertoires in COVID-19. Repertoires were generated with immunoSEQ multiplex PCR, while TCRdb's copy carries only in-frame clones and drops some. The data contain 200,000 to 250,000 clones, 80% to 90% of them seen just once; the ten biggest clones take up under 4%. Sequencing input: PBMCs or T cells enriched from blood (not recorded which). These receptors all come from a woman in her forties with acute COVID-19.

The V gene is TRBV6-1, the J gene TRBJ2-4; D is ambiguous. The CDR3 extends over 17 amino acids. Germline CDR1 and CDR2: MNHNS and SASEGT. Trimming pared 2 bases from V and 0 bases from J, leaving 14 bases between. The CDR3 sequence is CASSEFRNPLAKNIQYF. The CDR3, as DNA: TGTGCCAGCAGTGAATTCCGCAACCCACTAGCCAAAAACATTCAGTACTTC.

The V and J genes are TRBV5-5 and TRBJ2-1; maybe TRBD2 (6 bases). Trimming left V 3 bases short and J 7 bases short, with 17 bases between. This CDR3 spans 15 amino acids. The V gene's germline CDR1 is SGHKS and CDR2 YYEKEE (reference sequence). CDR3 DNA: TGTGCCAGCAGCTCTGGGGAGGCCTCCTTAAATGAGCAGTTCTTC. This codes for CASSSGEASLNEQFF.

The rearrangement uses TRBV10-2 and TRBJ1-5; TRBD1 aligns across 8 bases. The germline CDR1 and CDR2 sequences are WSHSY and SAAADI. CDR3 length: 15 amino acids. Trimming removed 2 bases from V and 4 bases from J; junction bases left unmatched: 4. CDR3 protein: CASSEAGGKNQPQHF. CDR3 DNA: TGCGCCAGCAGTGAGGCAGGGGGCAAGAATCAGCCCCAGCATTTT.

The chain is built from TRBV11-3 and TRBJ2-3, with unresolved D. CDR3 length equals 13 residues. The germline CDR1 and CDR2 sequences are SGHNT and YENEEA. Between the trimmed V and J ends, which lost 2 bases and 1 base, there was a span of 4 bases. CDR3 loop: CASSLSGTDTQYF. The CDR3, as DNA: TGTGCCAGCAGCTTATCCGGCACAGATACGCAGTATTTT.

The rearrangement joins TRBV12-3 or TRBV12-4 to TRBJ1-2; TRBD1 might be the D (5 bases). Trimming took 3 bases from V and 11 from J, leaving 13 bases between them. This CDR3 is built from 12 residues. Here the CDR3 reads CASSLGHKGYTF. DNA of the CDR3: TGTGCCAGCAGTTTGGGGCATAAAGGGTACACCTTC.

This chain links TRBV6-2 or TRBV6-3 with TRBJ2-7; D might be TRBD1 (6 bases). Trimming shortened V by 3 bases and J by 3 bases, and 27 bases separated the two germline ends. The CDR3 length is 19 residues. Germline CDR1 and CDR2: MNHEY and SVGEGT. CDR3 coding DNA: TGTGCCAGCAGTTATTTGATTTCTCTGGGTGGGGGCGATCGCTACGAGCAGTACTTC. Translating it yields CASSYLISLGGGDRYEQYF.

DNA of the CDR3: TGTGCCAGCAGCTCGCGACAGGGTGTGGGAAACACCATATATTTT. Translated: CASSSRQGVGNTIYF. The chain recombines TRBV9 with TRBJ1-3; 7 nucleotides align to TRBD1. V was clipped by 4 bases and J by 4 bases; unmatched bases: 8. CDR1 is SGDLS, CDR2 YYNGEE, per germline. The CDR3 is 15 amino acids.

This chain joins TRBV2 and TRBJ2-1; 11 bases are a match to TRBD1. The CDR3 contains 17 residues. Germline V CDR1 and CDR2: SNHLY, FYNNEI. V lost 4 bases and J lost 10; bases outside the gene matches: 15. DNA for the CDR3: TGTGCCAGCAGTGTCCAGCCTCCGGGACAGGGGGGTGGCGAGCAGTTCTTC. Translating it yields CASSVQPPGQGGGEQFF.

This rearrangement joins TRBV7-8 to TRBJ1-1; D is perhaps TRBD1 (6 bases). CDR1 and CDR2 from the germline V gene are SGHVS and FQNEAQ. The CDR3 runs to 15 residues. Trimming shortened V by 8 bases and J by 2 bases, and 18 bases separated the two germline ends. As DNA, the CDR3 is TGTGCCAGCCAAGGTCGGCCAGGGGTTAACACTGAAGCTTTCTTT. This sequence encodes CASQGRPGVNTEAFF.

V is TRBV3-1 (or the pseudogene TRBV3-2) and J is TRBJ1-2, with 9 bases fitting TRBD1. V trimming: 6 bases; J trimming: 4 bases; junction bases outside the gene matches: 9. The CDR3 contains 15 residues. CDR1 is LGHDT and CDR2 is YNNKEL in the germline V gene (reference sequence). For the CDR3, the DNA is TGTGCCAGCAGGCCCCAACAGGGGGCAGGCTATGGCTACACCTTC. Residues: CASRPQQGAGYGYTF.

This clone was recorded a few times. The rearrangement uses TRBV9 and TRBJ1-2; weak D call: TRBD1 (6 bases). Germline lookup yields CDR1 SGDLS and CDR2 YYNGEE. V was pared by 0 bases and J by 1 base, with 10 bases between. The CDR3 is made up of 15 amino acids. CDR3 protein: CASSVGTGINYGYTF. The DNA for the CDR3 is TGTGCCAGCAGCGTAGGCACAGGGATTAACTATGGCTACACCTTC.

The rearrangement links TRBV27 to TRBJ1-4; 8 bases fit TRBD1. Germline V gene data show CDR1 as MNHEY and CDR2 as SMNVEV (reference sequence). This CDR3 contains 12 residues. V lost 6 bases and J lost 8; bases outside the gene matches: 2. Written as DNA, the CDR3 is TGTGCCAGCAGCAACAGGGGGGAAAAACTGTTTTTT. This gives the protein CASSNRGEKLFF.

V usage is TRBV7-9 and J usage is TRBJ1-4, with a tentative D call TRBD1 (6 bases). V was cut by 2 bases and J by 8 bases, with 12 bases left in between. CDR3 length equals 14 residues. CDR1 and CDR2 (germline): SEHNR, FQNEAQ (reference sequence). The CDR3, as DNA: TGTGCCAGCAGCTTACCCAGGGGAAGAGAAAAACTGTTTTTT. Protein sequence: CASSLPRGREKLFF.

The chain carries TRBV7-9 and TRBJ2-1; 11 bases are shared with TRBD2. This CDR3 spans 16 amino acids. Germline V gives CDR1 SEHNR, CDR2 FQNEAQ (reference sequence). J gave up 5 bases and V 4 bases, and 7 bases lay outside the gene matches. The chain's CDR3 is CASSSIAGGLHNEQFF. In nucleotides, the CDR3 is TGTGCCAGCAGCTCTATAGCGGGGGGGCTTCACAATGAGCAGTTCTTC.

This clone has only one observation. The CDR3 DNA follows: TGTGCCAGCAGCCGACGGCCAGGGGATAACTATGGCTACACCTTC. Translation: CASSRRPGDNYGYTF. The chain carries TRBV3-1 (or the pseudogene TRBV3-2) and TRBJ1-2; D perhaps matches TRBD1 (6 bases). This CDR3 has 15 residues. The germline V gene encodes CDR1 LGHDT and CDR2 YNNKEL (reference sequence). Trimming removed 4 bases at V and 1 base at J, with 13 bases between.

The V gene is TRBV2, the J gene TRBJ1-1; 8 bases line up with TRBD1. The CDR3 runs to 14 residues. The V and J ends lost 4 bases and 8 bases, in that order; junction bases with no gene match: 9. The germline gives CDR1 SNHLY, CDR2 FYNNEI. The CDR3 sequence is CASSVPEDREEAFF. The CDR3 DNA reads as TGTGCCAGCAGTGTCCCTGAGGACAGGGAAGAAGCTTTCTTT.

This clone occurred once. The CDR3, as DNA: TGTGCCAGCAGCTCATACAGGGGAGATTATGGCTACACCTTC. Its translation is CASSSYRGDYGYTF. This sequence joins TRBV5-8 and TRBJ1-2; the match to TRBD1 covers 7 bases. Germline assignment: CDR1 SGHTS and CDR2 YDEGEE. The CDR3 has 14 residues. Germline trimming cut 3 bases from V and 5 bases from J; bases unmatched to any gene: 7.

V gene TRBV5-4 combines with J gene TRBJ2-7; a weak D match, TRBD1 (6 bases). Germline assignment: CDR1 SGHNT and CDR2 YYREEE (reference sequence). Deletions cut 0 bases from V and 3 bases from J, with 19 bases between. This CDR3 comprises 17 residues. The CDR3 loop reads CASSLGPIQGSDYEQYF. As DNA, the CDR3 is TGTGCCAGCAGCTTGGGGCCCATACAGGGTTCCGACTACGAGCAGTACTTC.

The V call is TRBV30, the J call TRBJ1-2; D is unresolved. Germline CDR1 and CDR2: GTSNPN and SVGIG (reference sequence). Trimming cost V 0 bases and J 7 bases, with 18 bases left between them. The CDR3 runs to 15 residues. CDR3 in amino acids: CAWSVGLNSRSGYTF. CDR3 nucleotides: TGTGCCTGGAGTGTAGGTCTTAACAGTCGGTCTGGCTACACCTTC.

The J gene is TRBJ1-2, the V gene TRBV14; D gene ambiguous. This CDR3 contains 15 residues. The V and J ends lost 1 base and 8 bases respectively, with 17 bases between them. CDR1 is SGHDN, CDR2 FVKESK, per germline. The CDR3 bases are TGTGCCAGCAGCCAAGCGTTGAGCCTCTCCGAGGGCTACACCTTC. Protein: CASSQALSLSEGYTF.

The gene calls are TRBV9 and TRBJ2-2; D is unresolved. The V and J ends lost 0 bases and 1 base respectively, with 4 bases between them. The CDR3 is made up of 14 amino acids. CDR1 and CDR2 (germline): SGDLS, YYNGEE. The CDR3 DNA reads as TGTGCCAGCAGCGTAGTCGGGAACACCGGGGAGCTGTTTTTT. As protein: CASSVVGNTGELFF.

V and J are TRBV7-3 and TRBJ1-6, with 8 bases matching TRBD1. This CDR3 is built from 13 residues. Germline values: CDR1 SGHTA, CDR2 FQGTGA. V dropped 4 bases and J dropped 11; count of bases not matched to a gene: 4. The CDR3 DNA reads TGTGCCAGCAGCTCCCGACAGGGGACACCCCTCCACTTT. Protein sequence: CASSSRQGTPLHF.

This chain joins TRBV5-5 and TRBJ1-1; D not resolved. Looked up from germline, CDR1 is SGHKS and CDR2 is YYEKEE (reference sequence). This CDR3 comprises 15 residues. With 1 base removed from V and 1 base from J, the gap between germline ends came to 11 bases. The CDR3 DNA is TGTGCCAGCAGCTTGTCCGGGGATGGGAACACTGAAGCTTTCTTT. Protein product: CASSLSGDGNTEAFF.

J is TRBJ1-1 and V is TRBV2; D is uncertain. Germline loops: CDR1 SNHLY, CDR2 FYNNEI. This CDR3 is 11 amino acids long. V lost 5 bases and J 5 bases, leaving 6 bases between the germline ends. CDR3 coding DNA: TGTGCCAGCAGTACCCTAACTGAAGCTTTCTTT. It is translated as CASSTLTEAFF. Based on the CDR3 plus reference TRBV2 and TRBJ1-1, the full variable domain is EPEVTQTPSHQVTQMGQEVILRCVPISNHLYFYWYRQILGQKVEFLVSFYNNEISEKSEIFDDQFSVERPDGSNFTLKIRSTKLEDSAMYFCASSTLTEAFFGQGTRLTVV.

The genes are TRBV5-1 and TRBJ1-1; D remains unclear. V lost 4 bases and J lost 5, with 18 bases in between. The CDR3 is 15 amino acids. CDR1 is SGHRS, CDR2 YFSETQ, per germline. The CDR3 reads CASSRQGRRETEAFF. For the CDR3, the DNA is TGCGCCAGCAGCCGCCAAGGGAGGAGAGAAACTGAAGCTTTCTTT.